The 30 T cell receptor beta chains reported below all come from one sample, sequenced in a study of molecular identifiers for immune sequencing clone quantification (dated by TCRdb to the late 2010s). Libraries came from PCR. For sequencing, an Illumina MiSeq was employed. TCRdb ran its own pipeline on the public reads, namely fastp trimming at Q25 and MiXCR clone calling, and kept in-frame beta chains. A single entry per CDR3 protein holds the most common genes and DNA from its merged rows. Recorded for this sample are about 39,000 distinct CDR3 sequences; 18% of them occurred a single time. The ten top clones hold about 6.9% of the sample. The sample was naive CD8+ T cells from blood, with Jurkat cell RNA spiked in. The label giving this sample's cell subset or site can be read as: FACS-sorted CD8+CD4-CCR7+CD45RA+ naive T cells. These receptors originate from a human donor in good health. Some libraries in this study had Jurkat cell RNA spiked in.

This clonotype was counted many times. This chain joins TRBV7-2 and TRBJ2-7, with D perhaps matching TRBD1 (5 bases). The CDR3 runs 12 residues. CDR1 and CDR2 (germline): SGHTA, FQGNSA. V was trimmed by 3 bases and J by 6 bases, leaving 9 bases between them. CDR3 nucleotide sequence: TGTGCCAGCAGCTTCGGCAGGGCCGAGCAGTACTTC. It encodes CASSFGRAEQYF. The full variable domain, with the rest looked up from reference TRBV7-2 and TRBJ2-7, is GAGVSQSPSNKVTEKGKDVELRCDPISGHTALYWYRQSLGQGLEFLIYFQGNSAPDKSGLPSDRFSAERTGGSVSTLTIQRTQQEDSAVYLCASSFGRAEQYFGPGTRLTVT.

The sample holds many counts of this clonotype. J is TRBJ2-1 and V is TRBV7-9; 7 nucleotides agree with TRBD2. CDR1 is SEHNR, CDR2 FQNEAQ, per germline (reference sequence). The CDR3 extends over 17 amino acids. J was trimmed by 0 bases and V by 0 bases; bases with no gene match: 5. CDR3 sequence (DNA): TGTGCCAGCAGCTTAGCGGGAGGGGAGAGCTCCTACAATGAGCAGTTCTTC. This gives the protein CASSLAGGESSYNEQFF.

The table lists this clonotype with many counts. The rearrangement links TRBV29-1 to TRBJ2-3; D is undetermined. V lost 0 bases and J 0 bases, leaving 10 bases between the germline ends. The CDR3 is made up of 15 amino acids. Germline V CDR1 and CDR2: SQVTM, ANQGSEA. CDR3 protein: CSVEDQQRSTDTQYF. The CDR3 DNA reads as TGCAGCGTTGAAGATCAGCAGAGAAGCACAGATACGCAGTATTTT.

CDR3 protein: CASSLVGLGYEQYF. CDR3 sequence (DNA): TGTGCCAGCAGCTTAGTGGGTTTGGGTTACGAGCAGTACTTC. The chain is built from TRBV11-2 and TRBJ2-7, with D unresolved. Trimming removed 1 base at V and 4 bases at J, with 11 bases between. The CDR3 runs to 14 residues. Germline assignment: CDR1 SGHAT and CDR2 FQNNGV.

This clonotype came up many times. This sequence joins TRBV20-1 and TRBJ2-7, with D unresolved. Germline values: CDR1 DFQATT, CDR2 SNEGSKA (reference sequence). Trimming cost V 6 bases and J 3 bases, with 18 bases left between them. CDR3 length: 14 amino acids. CDR3 amino acids: CSASSPVRNYEQYF. The CDR3 bases are TGCAGTGCCTCCTCGCCTGTTAGGAACTACGAGCAGTACTTC.

The chain joins TRBV19 to TRBJ2-1; D might be TRBD1 (6 bases). V lost 9 bases to trimming and J lost 8 bases, with 14 bases between them. The V gene's germline CDR1 is LNHDA and CDR2 SQIVND (reference sequence). There are 12 residues in the CDR3. CDR3 DNA sequence: TGTGCCAGCAGACCAGGGGCAGATGAGCAGTTCTTC. Amino acids: CASRPGADEQFF. Filled out from reference TRBV19 and TRBJ2-1, the complete variable domain reads DGGITQSPKYLFRKEGQNVTLSCEQNLNHDAMYWYRQDPGQGLRLIYYSQIVNDFQKGDIAEGYSVSREKKESFPLTVTSAQKNPTAFYLCASRPGADEQFFGPGTRLTVL.

The chain joins TRBV15 to TRBJ2-3; D might be TRBD2 (5 bases). V dropped 9 bases and J dropped 1 base, with 14 bases sitting between them. Germline CDR1 is LNHNV and CDR2 is YYDKDF (reference sequence). The CDR3 sequence is 14 residues long. CDR3 loop: CATLAGKCTDTQYF. The CDR3 nucleotides are TGTGCCACTCTAGCAGGAAAATGCACAGATACGCAGTATTTT.

This clonotype was seen at least ten times. V and J are TRBV29-1 and TRBJ2-7; D not certain. Germline V CDR1 and CDR2: SQVTM, ANQGSEA. The CDR3 spans 13 residues. V dropped 4 bases and J dropped 2 bases, with 12 bases sitting between them. The CDR3 loop reads CSVGGPTTYEQYF. CDR3 in DNA: TGCAGCGTTGGCGGACCGACCACCTACGAGCAGTACTTC.

The chain is built from TRBV5-1 and TRBJ2-2; D remains unclear. Germline loops: CDR1 SGHRS, CDR2 YFSETQ. The V end was cut by 2 bases, the J end by 10 bases, with 6 bases between. The CDR3 runs to 11 residues. The CDR3 loop reads CASSFGAELFF. CDR3 DNA sequence: TGCGCCAGCAGCTTTGGCGCGGAGCTGTTTTTT. Looking up the rest from reference TRBV5-1 and TRBJ2-2 gives the full variable domain: KAGVTQTPRYLIKTRGQQVTLSCSPISGHRSVSWYQQTPGQGLQFLFEYFSETQRNKGNFPGRFSGRQFSNSRSEMNVSTLELGDSALYLCASSFGAELFFGEGSRLTVL.

V is TRBV3-1 and J is TRBJ2-1; 13 bases match TRBD2. This CDR3 spans 16 amino acids. In germline, CDR1 is LGHDT, CDR2 YNNKEL (reference sequence). V gave up 7 bases and J gave up 5 bases; unmatched junction bases: 8. The CDR3 DNA is TGTGCCAGCAACCAGCCGGGACTAGCGGGAAACAATGAGCAGTTCTTC. The encoded protein is CASNQPGLAGNNEQFF.

By share, this clonotype counts as medium-sized (0.01 to 0.1%). This chain joins TRBV6-2 or TRBV6-3 and TRBJ1-5; D is unclear. V lost 6 bases and J 3 bases, leaving 9 bases between the germline ends. CDR3 size: 13 residues. Germline CDR1 is MNHEY and CDR2 is SVGEGT. The CDR3 region has the DNA TGTGCCAGCAGGGACGTTTCCAATCAGCCCCAGCATTTT. Its protein product is CASRDVSNQPQHF.

There are many counts of this clonotype. The chain recombines TRBV11-2 with TRBJ1-1; unclear D gene. The CDR3 contains 15 residues. V lost 1 base and J 0 bases, leaving 9 bases between the germline ends. CDR1 is SGHAT, CDR2 FQNNGV, per germline. The CDR3: CASSLGIGLNTEAFF. As DNA, the CDR3 is TGTGCCAGCAGCTTAGGAATCGGGCTGAACACTGAAGCTTTCTTT.

This clonotype has ten or more counts. The rearrangement links TRBV7-2 to TRBJ2-1; the match to TRBD2 covers 7 bases. Germline V gives CDR1 SGHTA, CDR2 FQGNSA. The J segment lost 2 bases and the V segment lost 2 bases, leaving 12 bases of the junction unmatched. The CDR3 extends over 18 amino acids. The CDR3 here is CASSLSGGRASPYNEQFF. The CDR3 DNA reads as TGTGCCAGCAGCTTATCGGGTGGGAGGGCCTCCCCCTACAATGAGCAGTTCTTC.

This clonotype was observed at least ten times. The chain carries TRBV4-1 and TRBJ2-7, with 12 nucleotides matching TRBD2. The CDR3 covers 17 residues. Germline assignment: CDR1 MGHRA and CDR2 YSYEKL. The V and J ends lost 1 base and 4 bases, in that order; junction bases with no gene match: 8. DNA for the CDR3: TGCGCCAGCAGCCAAGGACTCGGGACTAGCGGGTCGTACGAGCAGTACTTC. Translation: CASSQGLGTSGSYEQYF.

This clonotype was recorded at least ten times. The chain joins TRBV12-3 or TRBV12-4 to TRBJ2-2, with 11 bases fitting TRBD2. V lost 3 bases to trimming and J lost 0 bases; unmatched junction nucleotides: 3. This CDR3 region has 17 residues. CDR3 loop: CASSLGLAASNTGELFF. CDR3 coding DNA: TGTGCCAGCAGTTTGGGACTAGCGGCCTCGAACACCGGGGAGCTGTTTTTT.

At least ten counts were recorded for this clonotype. This chain uses TRBV2 with TRBJ2-7; 7 bases line up with TRBD1. The J segment lost 3 bases and the V segment lost 6 bases, leaving 8 bases of the junction unmatched. CDR3 length: 14 residues. The germline CDR1 and CDR2 sequences are SNHLY and FYNNEI. The CDR3 loop is CASRDWTGYYEQYF. Written as DNA, the CDR3 is TGTGCCAGCAGGGATTGGACAGGATACTACGAGCAGTACTTC. Complete variable domain (other parts from reference TRBV2 and TRBJ2-7): EPEVTQTPSHQVTQMGQEVILRCVPISNHLYFYWYRQILGQKVEFLVSFYNNEISEKSEIFDDQFSVERPDGSNFTLKIRSTKLEDSAMYFCASRDWTGYYEQYFGPGTRLTVT.

This clonotype rates as medium-sized. V usage is TRBV5-1 and J usage is TRBJ1-1, with D perhaps matching TRBD1 (6 bases). Germline values: CDR1 SGHRS, CDR2 YFSETQ. The V and J ends lost 4 bases and 6 bases respectively, with 19 bases between them. CDR3 size: 15 residues. The CDR3: CASSGIQRGYAEAFF. The CDR3 DNA follows: TGCGCCAGCAGCGGAATACAGAGGGGGTACGCTGAAGCTTTCTTT.

As for this clonotype: Given a much more abundant clone one base away, this may be a read error. The CDR3 end shows no conserved phenylalanine or tryptophan, and so a read error is likely. This sequence joins TRBV20-1 and TRBJ2-7; TRBD2 matches at 12 bases. CDR1 is DFQATT, CDR2 SNEGSKA, per germline (reference sequence). The length of the CDR3 is 14 residues. With 6 bases clipped from V and 2 bases from J, the junction kept 5 bases outside the gene matches. The CDR3: CSAAGTSGPYEQYL. In DNA, the CDR3 is TGCAGTGCGGCCGGGACTAGCGGGCCCTACGAGCAGTACCTC.

The CDR3 loop is CASSSYSGEQYF. CDR3 DNA sequence: TGTGCCAGCAGTTCATATTCGGGCGAGCAGTACTTC. V gene TRBV5-6 combines with J gene TRBJ2-7; D gene uncertain. Trimming cost V 5 bases and J 6 bases, with 12 bases left between them. Looked up from germline, CDR1 is SGHDT and CDR2 is YYEEEE. The CDR3 consists of 12 residues. The full variable domain, its missing parts supplied by reference TRBV5-6 and TRBJ2-7, is DAGVTQSPTHLIKTRGQQVTLRCSPKSGHDTVSWYQQALGQGPQFIFQYYEEEERQRGNFPDRFSGHQFPNYSSELNVNALLLGDSALYLCASSSYSGEQYFGPGTRLTVT.

This clonotype occurred many times. The CDR3: CSVVTYEQYF. The CDR3 coding sequence is TGCAGCGTTGTAACCTACGAGCAGTACTTC. The rearrangement uses TRBV29-1 and TRBJ2-7; no reliable D call. CDR3 length: 10 amino acids. V lost 4 bases to trimming and J lost 2 bases, with 3 bases between them. Germline assignment: CDR1 SQVTM and CDR2 ANQGSEA.

In its sample, this clonotype was seen many times. The V and J genes are TRBV7-8 and TRBJ2-7; 8 bases fit TRBD2. V trimming: 2 bases; J trimming: 4 bases; junction bases outside the gene matches: 4. This CDR3 is built from 14 residues. CDR1 is SGHVS and CDR2 is FQNEAQ in the germline V gene. CDR3 nucleotide sequence: TGTGCCAGCAGCTTAAGCGGGAGTTATTACGAGCAGTACTTC. Its translation is CASSLSGSYYEQYF.

The gene calls are TRBV9 and TRBJ1-3, with TRBD1 as a possible D gene (5 bases). The germline CDR1 and CDR2 sequences are SGDLS and YYNGEE. CDR3 length: 18 amino acids. V was shortened by 3 bases and J by 4 bases, with 23 bases between the two germline ends. CDR3 coding DNA: TGTGCCAGCAGCGCCTCCGGGACGGTGGTTGGGGACGGAAACACCATATATTTT. Its translation: CASSASGTVVGDGNTIYF.

The chain combines TRBV9 with TRBJ2-2, with no clear D. This CDR3 spans 12 amino acids. The V gene's germline CDR1 is SGDLS and CDR2 YYNGEE. V was trimmed by 4 bases and J by 7 bases, leaving 8 bases between them. CDR3 coding DNA: TGTGCCAGCAGCCCCCCCGGCGGGGAGCTGTTTTTT. Protein sequence: CASSPPGGELFF.

This clonotype appeared a few times. The chain is built from TRBV9 and TRBJ2-7, with 8 bases fitting TRBD2. This CDR3 is built from 15 residues. The V gene's germline CDR1 is SGDLS and CDR2 YYNGEE. The V and J ends lost 9 bases and 1 base, in that order; junction bases with no gene match: 12. The CDR3 sequence: CANTPSAGVSYEQYF. The CDR3 coding sequence is TGTGCCAACACCCCTTCAGCGGGAGTTTCCTACGAGCAGTACTTC.

This clonotype appeared many times. This chain uses TRBV27 with TRBJ2-3; D is unclear. Germline lookup yields CDR1 MNHEY and CDR2 SMNVEV (reference sequence). Trimming stripped 2 bases from V and 3 bases from J, with 9 bases between. CDR3 size: 14 residues. The DNA of the CDR3 is TGTGCCAGCAGTTTAGTTCGTCAGACAGATACGCAGTATTTT. It translates to CASSLVRQTDTQYF.

This clonotype was picked up many times. The chain carries TRBV4-1 and TRBJ2-7; 9 bases are shared with TRBD1. Trimming cost V 4 bases and J 6 bases; bases outside gene matches: 7. The CDR3 totals 14 residues. CDR1 MGHRA and CDR2 YSYEKL come from the germline V gene. The DNA for the CDR3 is TGCGCCAGCAGCCTCGGGACAGGGTTGTTCGAGCAGTACTTC. Amino acids: CASSLGTGLFEQYF.

This clonotype occurred many times. The chain joins TRBV5-5 to TRBJ2-3; D is unclear. The V end was cut by 4 bases, the J end by 5 bases, with 11 bases between. In germline, CDR1 is SGHKS, CDR2 YYEKEE (reference sequence). This CDR3 contains 13 residues. The CDR3 DNA is TGTGCCAGCAGCCTCCCGACCGGAGATACGCAGTATTTT. Amino acids: CASSLPTGDTQYF.

Remarks on this clonotype: One end of the junction is discordant with germline, which a read error may explain. The chain links TRBV7-9 to TRBJ2-2; tentatively, D is TRBD2 (5 bases). The germline gives CDR1 SEHNR, CDR2 FQNEAQ (reference sequence). The CDR3 consists of 16 residues. In DNA, the CDR3 is TGTGCCAGCAGATACATACTGAGACCGGGGTCCGGGGAGCTGCTTTTT. Translation: CASRYILRPGSGELLF.

V usage is TRBV14 and J usage is TRBJ2-5, with D tentatively TRBD1 or TRBD2 (5 bases each). Germline CDR1 and CDR2: SGHDN and FVKESK. This CDR3 is 15 amino acids long. Trimming shortened V by 0 bases and J by 5 bases, and 13 bases separated the two germline ends. The CDR3 coding sequence is TGTGCCAGCAGCCAAGAGAGGGGAAGGTCCGAGACCCAGTACTTC. This sequence encodes CASSQERGRSETQYF.

Turning to this clonotype: A much larger clone differs by one base, so this may be a read error. The chain has TRBV6-1 and TRBJ2-7; no firm D call. There are 13 residues in the CDR3. Trimming left V 2 bases short and J 5 bases short, with 10 bases between. Looked up from germline, CDR1 is MNHNS and CDR2 is SASEGT. The CDR3 sequence: CASSEQVIHEQYF. The CDR3 nucleotides read TGTGCCAGCAGTGAACAGGTAATCCACGAGCAGTACTTC.